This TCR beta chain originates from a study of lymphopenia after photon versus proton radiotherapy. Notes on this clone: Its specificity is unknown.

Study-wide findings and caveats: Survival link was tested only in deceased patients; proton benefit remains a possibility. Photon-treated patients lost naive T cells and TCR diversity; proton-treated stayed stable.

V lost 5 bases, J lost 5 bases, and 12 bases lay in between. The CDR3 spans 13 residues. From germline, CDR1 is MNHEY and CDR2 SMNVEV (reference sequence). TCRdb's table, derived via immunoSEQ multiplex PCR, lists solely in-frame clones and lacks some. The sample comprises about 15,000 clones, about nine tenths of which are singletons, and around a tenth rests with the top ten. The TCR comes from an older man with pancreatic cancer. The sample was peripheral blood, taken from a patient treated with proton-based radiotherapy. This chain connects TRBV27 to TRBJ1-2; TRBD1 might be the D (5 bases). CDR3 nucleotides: TGTGCCAGCAGTGGCCGGGACGGGTATGGCTACACCTTC. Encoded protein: CASSGRDGYGYTF.